Listed here are 9 T cell receptor beta chains from one sample, sequenced in a study of blood T cell repertoires in COVID-19. TCRdb keeps only in-frame clones here, not all; method: immunoSEQ multiplex PCR. The table includes over 60,000 clones, approximately 78% detected once. Sequenced: peripheral blood. The origin of the receptors is a human donor in a cohort sampled during active COVID-19.

The J gene is TRBJ2-7, the V gene TRBV11-1; no reliable D call. CDR3 size: 11 residues. CDR1 is SGHAT and CDR2 is FQDESV in the germline V gene (reference sequence). V lost 4 bases and J 4 bases, leaving 5 bases between the germline ends. The CDR3 DNA is TGTGCCAGCAGCTCACAGTACGAGCAGTACTTC. This gives the protein CASSSQYEQYF.

This chain connects TRBV5-1 to TRBJ1-1; TRBD1 matches at 9 bases. Germline V gene lookup returns CDR1 SGHRS and CDR2 YFSETQ. V shed 4 bases, J shed 2 bases, and the junction held 6 bases outside the gene matches. The CDR3 has 15 residues. The CDR3 DNA follows: TGCGCCAGCAGCATGGGACAGGGAACCAACACTGAAGCTTTCTTT. Translated, it gives CASSMGQGTNTEAFF.

The genes are TRBV28 and TRBJ1-2, with TRBD1 matching 8 bases. The CDR3 loop spans 14 amino acids. Germline-derived CDR1 and CDR2 are MDHEN and SYDVKM. Trimming at V came to 7 bases and at J to 3 bases, leaving 7 bases not matched to a gene. Here the CDR3 DNA reads TGTGCCAGCAATGGACAGGGCCTAGACTATGGCTACACCTTC. Its translation is CASNGQGLDYGYTF.

CDR3 sequence: CASSYPPDRVENYGYTF. The CDR3, as DNA: TGTGCCAGCAGTTACCCTCCCGACAGGGTAGAGAACTATGGCTACACCTTC. This chain connects TRBV28 to TRBJ1-2; 7 nucleotides match TRBD1. Germline trimming cut 4 bases from V and 2 bases from J; bases unmatched to any gene: 13. The CDR3 has 17 residues. CDR1 and CDR2 from the germline V gene are MDHEN and SYDVKM.

The J gene is TRBJ2-3, the V gene TRBV19; D perhaps matches TRBD2 (5 bases). V dropped 1 base and J dropped 2 bases, with 10 bases sitting between them. The CDR3 extends over 15 amino acids. Germline CDR1 and CDR2: LNHDA and SQIVND (reference sequence). CDR3: CASSIGSRVTDTQYF. Here the CDR3 DNA reads TGTGCCAGTAGTATAGGTTCGAGGGTCACAGATACGCAGTATTTT.

There are a few counts of this clone. CDR3 nucleotide sequence: TGTGCCAGCAGCCGGAGACTAGCGGGAGAGGGTAACACCGGGGAGCTGTTTTTT. The encoded protein is CASSRRLAGEGNTGELFF. The chain is built from TRBV11-3 and TRBJ2-2, with 12 bases identical to TRBD2. The CDR3 sequence is 18 residues long. Unmatched junction bases numbered 9, after V lost 5 bases and J lost 2 bases. Per the germline V gene, CDR1 is SGHNT and CDR2 is YENEEA.

This chain joins TRBV28 and TRBJ1-6; 8 nucleotides line up with TRBD1. With 3 bases clipped from V and 6 bases from J, the junction kept 7 bases outside the gene matches. The germline V gene has CDR1 MDHEN and CDR2 SYDVKM. The CDR3 sequence is 16 residues long. CDR3: CASSFRGQGRNSPLHF. The CDR3 DNA sequence: TGTGCCAGCAGTTTCCGTGGACAGGGCCGTAATTCACCCCTCCACTTT.

This clone showed up just once. The CDR3 sequence is CASSFRGGEGQPQHF. CDR3 nucleotide sequence: TGTGCCAGCAGTTTCAGGGGTGGAGAGGGTCAGCCCCAGCATTTT. The chain carries TRBV27 and TRBJ1-5; D is perhaps TRBD1 (6 bases). CDR1 is MNHEY and CDR2 is SMNVEV in the germline V gene (reference sequence). Trimming cost V 3 bases and J 6 bases, with 15 bases left between them. The CDR3 runs to 15 residues.

The chain uses TRBV27 and TRBJ1-5; tentatively, D is TRBD1 (6 bases). CDR1 and CDR2 (germline): MNHEY, SMNVEV (reference sequence). The V and J ends lost 5 bases and 3 bases respectively, with 14 bases between them. CDR3 length: 15 amino acids. In DNA form, the CDR3 reads TGTGCCAGCAGTACCCTAGGGGGATTCAATCAGCCCCAGCATTTT. Translated: CASSTLGGFNQPQHF.